The 8 T cell receptor beta chains given below trace back to one sample, sequenced in a study of T-cell reconstitution after alpha-beta-depleted transplantation in children. Preparing the TCRbeta library involved the use of unique molecular identifiers. TCRdb reanalysed the PCR reads using MiXCR and keeps one entry per CDR3 protein. The top ten hold about 15% of the sample, which has more than 85,000 distinct CDR3 sequences, under 9% seen once. The sample was PBMCs, taken before TCRalphabeta/CD19-depleted stem cell transplant. Receptors originate from a boy aged 2 to 9 with acute lymphoblastic leukemia, due to receive a stem cell transplant.

This chain connects TRBV4-1 to TRBJ2-7, with 8 bases that match TRBD1. V dropped 3 bases and J dropped 7; count of bases not matched to a gene: 11. The V gene's germline CDR1 is MGHRA and CDR2 YSYEKL. CDR3 length: 15 residues. The CDR3 bases are TGCGCCAGCAGCCAGACGGACAGGGTGATTTGGGAGCAGTACTTC. This encodes CASSQTDRVIWEQYF.

This clonotype has a handful of counts. J is TRBJ1-4 and V is TRBV20-1, with D hard to call. V was pared by 1 base and J by 7 bases, with 7 bases between. Germline CDR1 is DFQATT and CDR2 is SNEGSKA (reference sequence). The CDR3 length is 12 residues. CDR3 DNA sequence: TGCAGTGCTAGAGGCGGGCTTGAAAAACTGTTTTTT. Translation gives CSARGGLEKLFF.

The chain couples TRBV14 to TRBJ2-3; tentatively, D is TRBD1 (5 bases). The V end lost 4 bases, the J end lost 4 bases, and 18 bases lay between the germline ends. The CDR3 runs 16 residues. Germline V CDR1 and CDR2: SGHDN, FVKESK. The CDR3 coding sequence is TGTGCCAGCAGCCCGCTGGGGCTCCCGGCGTCAGATACGCAGTATTTT. Translating gives CASSPLGLPASDTQYF. Complete variable domain (other parts from reference TRBV14 and TRBJ2-3): EAGVTQFPSHSVIEKGQTVTLRCDPISGHDNLYWYRRVMGKEIKFLLHFVKESKQDESGMPNNRFLAERTGGTYSTLKVQPAELEDSGVYFCASSPLGLPASDTQYFGPGTRLTVL.

The rearrangement uses TRBV6-2 or TRBV6-3 and TRBJ2-6, with D perhaps assigned TRBD1 or TRBD2 (5 bases each). The V and J ends lost 1 base and 4 bases respectively, with 11 bases between them. Per germline, CDR1 MNHEY and CDR2 SVGEGT. The CDR3 is made up of 16 amino acids. The CDR3 nucleotides read TGTGCCAGCAGTTACTTTGGGGGTTCCGGGGCCAACGTCCTGACTTTC. This sequence encodes CASSYFGGSGANVLTF.

The rearrangement joins TRBV7-9 to TRBJ2-7; no definite D call. The CDR3 is 14 amino acids. Trimming took off 5 bases at V and 1 base at J, with 12 bases between the two ends. Germline assignment: CDR1 SEHNR and CDR2 FQNEAQ (reference sequence). CDR3 sequence reads: CASSGSGSSYEQYF. For the CDR3, the DNA is TGTGCCAGCAGCGGTTCAGGTTCATCCTACGAGCAGTACTTC.

This clonotype came up many times. In DNA, the CDR3 is TGTGCCAGCAGCCCGCTAGGATGGGATACGCAGTATTTT. It is translated as CASSPLGWDTQYF. The chain employs TRBV3-1 and TRBJ2-3, with unresolved D. Trimming removed 4 bases at V and 6 bases at J, with 11 bases between. CDR3 size: 13 residues. The germline V gene has CDR1 LGHDT and CDR2 YNNKEL (reference sequence).

This clonotype occurred many times. CDR3 in amino acids: CASSLWGNSGKIYEQYF. The CDR3 DNA reads as TGCGCCAGCAGCTTATGGGGGAACAGCGGGAAAATTTACGAGCAGTACTTC. The chain has TRBV5-1 and TRBJ2-7, with 7 bases aligning to TRBD2. Looked up from germline, CDR1 is SGHRS and CDR2 is YFSETQ. The junction had 15 bases not matched to a gene; V was cut back by 2 bases and J by 4 bases. This CDR3 has 17 residues.

This clonotype was seen ten or more times. J is TRBJ1-2 and V is TRBV20-1, with D perhaps matching TRBD1 (6 bases). V was cut by 0 bases and J by 7 bases, with 12 bases left in between. CDR1 DFQATT and CDR2 SNEGSKA come from the germline V gene (reference sequence). The CDR3 sequence is 13 residues long. CDR3: CSARDRGAGGYTF. The CDR3 bases are TGCAGTGCTAGAGATCGGGGGGCGGGTGGCTACACCTTC.